Listed below are T cell receptor beta chains from one sample, sequenced in a study of blood T cell repertoires in COVID-19. Using immunoSEQ multiplex PCR, the repertoire was profiled, and TCRdb retains in-frame clones only, with some absent. The sample includes about 380,000 clones, roughly 87% of them seen just once. The source material was PBMCs or T cells enriched from blood (not recorded which). Every receptor here comes from a woman in her twenties or thirties who had recovered from COVID-19. Both conserved end residues are part of each CDR3. D genes are given only for firm matches. Only some rows state a clone size, as once, few, many or a class for expanded clones.

v_call: TRBV6-4
clone_size: NA
d_call: TRBD2
j_call: TRBJ2-5
cdr3_aa: CASRVAGLAGAGAWWETQYF
cdr3_nt: TGTGCCAGCAGGGTTGCGGGGCTAGCGGGGGCCGGAGCCTGGTGGGAGACCCAGTACTTC

v_call: TRBV7-2
clone_size: NA
d_call: NA
j_call: TRBJ2-1
cdr3_aa: CASSSQAINEQFF
cdr3_nt: TGTGCCAGCAGCTCCCAGGCTATAAATGAGCAGTTCTTC

v_call: TRBV2
clone_size: NA
d_call: NA
j_call: TRBJ2-1
cdr3_aa: CASSILAREQFF
cdr3_nt: TGTGCCAGCAGTATTCTAGCGAGGGAGCAGTTCTTC

v_call: TRBV20-1
clone_size: NA
d_call: TRBD2
j_call: TRBJ2-5
cdr3_aa: CSASLAAVTSAQETQYF
cdr3_nt: TGCAGTGCTAGTCTCGCCGCTGTAACTAGCGCACAAGAGACCCAGTACTTC

v_call: TRBV2
clone_size: NA
d_call: TRBD2
j_call: TRBJ2-7
cdr3_aa: CASVSGDSYEQYF
cdr3_nt: TGTGCCAGCGTCAGCGGGGACTCCTACGAGCAGTACTTC

v_call: TRBV13
clone_size: once
d_call: TRBD1
j_call: TRBJ2-7
cdr3_aa: CASSPRTGPYEQYF
cdr3_nt: TGTGCCAGCAGCCCCAGGACAGGGCCCTACGAGCAGTACTTC

v_call: TRBV10-2
clone_size: NA
d_call: TRBD2
j_call: TRBJ2-3
cdr3_aa: CASSEERGGGAQYF
cdr3_nt: TGCGCCAGCAGTGAAGAGCGGGGGGGCGGCGCGCAGTATTTT

v_call: TRBV18
clone_size: NA
d_call: NA
j_call: TRBJ1-4
cdr3_aa: CASSPSTGRFNEKLFF
cdr3_nt: TGTGCCAGCTCACCTTCCACAGGGCGTTTTAATGAAAAACTGTTTTTT

v_call: TRBV19
clone_size: NA
d_call: TRBD2
j_call: TRBJ2-3
cdr3_aa: CASSGSGRGTSTDTQYF
cdr3_nt: TGTGCCAGCTCGGGAAGCGGGAGAGGGACTAGCACAGATACGCAGTATTTT

v_call: TRBV3-1/TRBV3-2
clone_size: NA
d_call: NA
j_call: TRBJ2-4
cdr3_aa: CASSQGEDTKNIQYF
cdr3_nt: TGTGCCAGCAGCCAAGGAGAAGATACCAAAAACATTCAGTACTTC

v_call: TRBV4-1
clone_size: once
d_call: NA
j_call: TRBJ2-6
cdr3_aa: CASSQDQGWGNVLTF
cdr3_nt: TGCGCCAGCAGCCAAGATCAGGGATGGGGCAACGTCCTGACTTTC

v_call: TRBV7-2
clone_size: NA
d_call: NA
j_call: TRBJ1-1
cdr3_aa: CASSLDLAGEAFF
cdr3_nt: TGTGCCAGCAGCTTAGATTTGGCAGGTGAAGCTTTCTTT

v_call: TRBV7-9
clone_size: NA
d_call: TRBD1
j_call: TRBJ1-1
cdr3_aa: CASIGQGGEAFF
cdr3_nt: TGTGCCAGCATCGGACAGGGGGGTGAAGCTTTCTTT

v_call: TRBV5-1
clone_size: once
d_call: NA
j_call: TRBJ2-2
cdr3_aa: CASSLRKTGELFF
cdr3_nt: TGCGCCAGCAGCCTGAGAAAAACCGGGGAGCTGTTTTTT